These 9 T cell receptor beta chains were all obtained from the same sample, sequenced in a study of regulatory T cells in long-lasting Graves disease. Sequencing libraries for TCR beta were prepared with iRepertoire HTBI primers and Arm-PCR of CDR3 regions. A single record per CDR3 protein comes from TCRdb applying MiXCR to the multiplex PCR reads. In the table there are more than 450,000 distinct CDR3 sequences, 15% to 20% of which are singletons. Stated time point: newly diagnosed GD, antithyroid drugs for less than 3 months. RNA from PBMCs was the source of the TCR library. The same sample was also studied in work on T cells in Graves' hyperthyroidism and ophthalmopathy.

The starting material was peripheral blood mononuclear cells (PBMCs), obtained at new diagnosis, from a patient treated with antithyroid drugs. The receptors here all came from a man aged 40-55 years with Graves disease.

The chain links TRBV28 to TRBJ1-5, with TRBD1 identical over 10 bases. The CDR3 is 18 amino acids. With V trimmed by 2 bases and J by 0 bases, 7 bases remained unmatched. Germline values: CDR1 MDHEN, CDR2 SYDVKM. In DNA form, the CDR3 reads TGTGCCAGCAGTTTACCGGGACAGGGGTCGAGTAGCAATCAGCCCCAGCATTTT. This gives the protein CASSLPGQGSSSNQPQHF.

V and J are TRBV12-3 or TRBV12-4 and TRBJ2-5; 7 nucleotides agree with TRBD2. The V and J ends lost 4 bases and 5 bases, in that order; junction bases with no gene match: 10. The CDR3 has 15 residues. The CDR3 bases are TGTGCCAGCAGTTCCCCCGCTAGCGGTGTGGAGACCCAGTACTTC. The encoded protein is CASSSPASGVETQYF.

This clonotype was recorded many times. V is TRBV20-1 and J is TRBJ2-7; 8 nucleotides line up with TRBD2. J lost 3 bases, V lost 3 bases, and 10 bases had no gene match. The CDR3 spans 15 residues. Per germline, CDR1 DFQATT and CDR2 SNEGSKA (reference sequence). The CDR3 spells CSASISGTRFYEQYF. For the CDR3, the DNA is TGCAGTGCTAGTATATCGGGGACTAGGTTCTACGAGCAGTACTTC.

This clonotype was observed a handful of times. The J gene is TRBJ1-6, the V gene TRBV6-1, with no clear D. Germline CDR1 is MNHNS and CDR2 is SASEGT. The CDR3 totals 13 residues. Trimming pared 2 bases from V and 14 bases from J, leaving 13 bases between. CDR3 nucleotide sequence: TGTGCCAGCAGTGAAAAAACAGCCGGGACCCTCCACTTT. As protein: CASSEKTAGTLHF.

The table lists this clonotype with many counts. The chain links TRBV7-8 to TRBJ1-1, with no clear D. Trimming took off 2 bases at V and 4 bases at J, with 8 bases between the two ends. This CDR3 is built from 13 residues. Germline V gene data show CDR1 as SGHVS and CDR2 as FQNEAQ. The CDR3 nucleotides read TGTGCCAGCAGCTTACAAGAATCCACTGAAGCTTTCTTT. This encodes CASSLQESTEAFF.

The rearrangement joins TRBV6-1 to TRBJ1-5; TRBD1 is a possible D gene (6 bases). V lost 2 bases and J 2 bases, leaving 7 bases between the germline ends. This CDR3 region has 14 residues. CDR1 is MNHNS and CDR2 is SASEGT in the germline V gene. The CDR3, as DNA: TGTGCCAGCAGTGAACCAGGGGGCAATCAGCCCCAGCATTTT. This gives the protein CASSEPGGNQPQHF.

This clonotype has ten or more counts. V and J are TRBV20-1 and TRBJ2-7, with D possibly TRBD2 on 6 matching bases. The CDR3 runs to 14 residues. The germline V gene has CDR1 DFQATT and CDR2 SNEGSKA (reference sequence). Between the trimmed V and J ends, which lost 3 bases and 2 bases, there was a span of 14 bases. CDR3 nucleotides: TGCAGTGCTAGCCGGGACTCCCATCCCTACGAGCAGTACTTC. Its protein is CSASRDSHPYEQYF.

V and J are TRBV29-1 and TRBJ2-1; D is perhaps TRBD1 (5 bases). Germline CDR1 reads SQVTM; CDR2 reads ANQGSEA. The CDR3 runs 14 residues. V gave up 7 bases and J gave up 2 bases, with 15 bases separating them. CDR3 coding DNA: TGCAGCGGCCGGGTGGACAAAGCCTACAATGAGCAGTTCTTC. Translating gives CSGRVDKAYNEQFF.

This clonotype was seen many times. The gene calls are TRBV27 and TRBJ2-7; 14 positions match TRBD2. Germline CDR1 and CDR2: MNHEY and SMNVEV (reference sequence). J gave up 4 bases and V 7 bases, and 18 bases lay outside the gene matches. The CDR3 is 19 residues long. The CDR3 DNA is TGTGCCAGCATCGGACCCCTGGGGACTAGCGGGAGAGGGGGATACGAGCAGTACTTC. Protein: CASIGPLGTSGRGGYEQYF.